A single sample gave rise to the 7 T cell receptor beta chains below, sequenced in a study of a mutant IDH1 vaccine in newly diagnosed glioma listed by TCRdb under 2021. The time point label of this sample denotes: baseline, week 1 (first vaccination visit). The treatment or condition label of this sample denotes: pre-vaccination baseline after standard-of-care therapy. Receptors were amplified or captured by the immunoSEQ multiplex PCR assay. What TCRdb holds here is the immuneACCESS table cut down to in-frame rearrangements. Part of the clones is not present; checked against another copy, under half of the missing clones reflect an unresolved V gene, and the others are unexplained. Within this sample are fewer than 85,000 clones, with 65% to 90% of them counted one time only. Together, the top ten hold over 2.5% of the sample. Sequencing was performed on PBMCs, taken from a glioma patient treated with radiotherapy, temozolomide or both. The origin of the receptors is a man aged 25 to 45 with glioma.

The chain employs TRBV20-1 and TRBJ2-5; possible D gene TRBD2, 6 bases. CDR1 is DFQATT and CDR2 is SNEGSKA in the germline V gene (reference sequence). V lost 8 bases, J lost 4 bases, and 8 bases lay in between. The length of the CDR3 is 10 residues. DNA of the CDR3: TGCAGTTCCGGGGGAGAGACCCAGTACTTC. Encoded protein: CSSGGETQYF.

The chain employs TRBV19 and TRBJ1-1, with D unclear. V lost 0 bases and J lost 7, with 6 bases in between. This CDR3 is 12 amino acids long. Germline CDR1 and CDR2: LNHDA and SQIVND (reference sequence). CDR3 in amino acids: CASSIDHIEAFF. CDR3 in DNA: TGTGCCAGTAGTATAGATCACATTGAAGCTTTCTTT.

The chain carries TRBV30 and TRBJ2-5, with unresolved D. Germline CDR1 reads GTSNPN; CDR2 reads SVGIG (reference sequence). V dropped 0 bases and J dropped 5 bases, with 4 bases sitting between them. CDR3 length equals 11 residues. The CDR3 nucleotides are TGTGCCTGGAGTGTCGGGGAGACCCAGTACTTC. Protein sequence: CAWSVGETQYF.

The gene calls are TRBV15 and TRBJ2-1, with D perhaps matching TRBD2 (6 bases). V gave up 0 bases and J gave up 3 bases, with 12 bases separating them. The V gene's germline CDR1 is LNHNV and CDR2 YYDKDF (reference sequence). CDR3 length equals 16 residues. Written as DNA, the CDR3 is TGTGCCACCAGCAGAGATTTGATAGCGGTCTACAATGAGCAGTTCTTC. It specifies CATSRDLIAVYNEQFF. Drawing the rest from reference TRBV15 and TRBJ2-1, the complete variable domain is DAMVIQNPRYQVTQFGKPVTLSCSQTLNHNVMYWYQQKSSQAPKLLFHYYDKDFNNEADTPDNFQSRRPNTSFCFLDIRSPGLGDTAMYLCATSRDLIAVYNEQFFGPGTRLTVL.

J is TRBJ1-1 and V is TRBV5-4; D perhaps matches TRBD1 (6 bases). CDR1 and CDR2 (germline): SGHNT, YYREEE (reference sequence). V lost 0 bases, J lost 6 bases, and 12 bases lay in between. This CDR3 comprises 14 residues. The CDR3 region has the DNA TGTGCCAGCAGCTTGGCTTATCAGGGGTCTGAAGCTTTCTTT. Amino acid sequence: CASSLAYQGSEAFF.

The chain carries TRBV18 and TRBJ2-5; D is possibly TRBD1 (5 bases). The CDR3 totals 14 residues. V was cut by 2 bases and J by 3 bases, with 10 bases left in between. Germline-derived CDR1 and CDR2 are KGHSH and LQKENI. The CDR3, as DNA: TGTGCCAGCTCACCAAAAGGGGTCGAAGAGACCCAGTACTTC. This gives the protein CASSPKGVEETQYF.

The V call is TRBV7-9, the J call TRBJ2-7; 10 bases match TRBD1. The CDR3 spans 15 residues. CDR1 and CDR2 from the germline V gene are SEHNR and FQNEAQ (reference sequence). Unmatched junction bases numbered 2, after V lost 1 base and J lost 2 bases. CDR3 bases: TGTGCCAGCAGCTTAGGACAGGGGGCCACCTACGAGCAGTACTTC. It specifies CASSLGQGATYEQYF.